Listed here are 32 T cell receptor beta chains from one sample, sequenced in a study of cytomegalovirus exposure and HLA in healthy donors (dated 2017 in TCRdb). The receptor library was made with the immunoSEQ multiplex PCR assay. For the multiplex PCR, a mixture combining 60 forward primers for TCR Vbeta segments and 13 reverse primers for TCR Jbeta segments was used. The table was pulled from immuneACCESS by TCRdb, which kept in-frame rearrangements only. Such tables lose some clones; where checked, under half of the loss comes from unresolved V genes, and the rest has no known cause. In this sample the table shows about 230,000 clones, approximately 87% of which occur a single time. The top ten constitute 1.3% of the sample. Specimen: PBMCs. These receptors all come from a human donor in good health.

The gene calls are TRBV20-1 and TRBJ2-7, with no clear D. Germline CDR1 is DFQATT and CDR2 is SNEGSKA (reference sequence). This CDR3 has 11 amino acids. Trimming cost V 7 bases and J 3 bases, with 10 bases left between them. CDR3 nucleotides: TGCAGTGGAAAAGAGAACTACGAGCAGTACTTC. Amino acids: CSGKENYEQYF.

The chain couples TRBV7-9 to TRBJ2-3; D might be TRBD1 (6 bases). Germline V gives CDR1 SEHNR, CDR2 FQNEAQ (reference sequence). The CDR3 consists of 11 residues. The V end was cut by 1 base, the J end by 14 bases, with 10 bases between. The CDR3 sequence: CASSLVGQRYF. The CDR3 region has the DNA TGTGCCAGCAGCTTAGTAGGACAGCGGTATTTT.

This sequence joins TRBV5-6 and TRBJ1-2; 12 bases are a match to TRBD1. The CDR3 loop spans 15 amino acids. The junction had 8 bases not matched to a gene; V was cut back by 4 bases and J by 7 bases. Germline assignment: CDR1 SGHDT and CDR2 YYEEEE. CDR3 loop: CASSPLGTGGLGYTF. DNA for the CDR3: TGTGCCAGCAGCCCTCTCGGGACAGGGGGCCTTGGCTACACCTTC. The whole variable domain, remainder taken from reference TRBV5-6 and TRBJ1-2, is DAGVTQSPTHLIKTRGQQVTLRCSPKSGHDTVSWYQQALGQGPQFIFQYYEEEERQRGNFPDRFSGHQFPNYSSELNVNALLLGDSALYLCASSPLGTGGLGYTFGSGTRLTVV.

This clone turned up a few times. V is TRBV5-1 and J is TRBJ2-2; 12 bases match TRBD2. The V gene's germline CDR1 is SGHRS and CDR2 YFSETQ. The length of the CDR3 is 16 residues. V lost 3 bases to trimming and J lost 3 bases; unmatched junction nucleotides: 3. This CDR3 is CASSYGLAGYTGELFF. The CDR3 DNA sequence: TGCGCCAGCAGCTATGGACTAGCGGGATACACCGGGGAGCTGTTTTTT.

In this sample, this clone turned up once. CDR3 bases: TGCGCCAGCAGCCCAGAGGGACAGGGGTCGGATGGCTACACCTTC. It codes for CASSPEGQGSDGYTF. The rearrangement joins TRBV5-1 to TRBJ1-2; 10 nucleotides agree with TRBD1. V lost 4 bases, J lost 6 bases, and 9 bases stayed unmatched. The germline V gene encodes CDR1 SGHRS and CDR2 YFSETQ. The CDR3 is 15 residues long.

The chain has TRBV30 and TRBJ2-7, with D perhaps matching TRBD1 (5 bases). The germline V and J ends were trimmed by 4 bases and 7 bases, with 20 bases remaining between them. Germline V gene lookup returns CDR1 GTSNPN and CDR2 SVGIG (reference sequence). The CDR3 has 14 residues. The CDR3 loop is CAWKFQGAMGEQYF. DNA for the CDR3: TGTGCCTGGAAATTTCAGGGTGCCATGGGGGAGCAGTACTTC.

The rearrangement uses TRBV7-9 and TRBJ2-1; tentative D call: TRBD2 (5 bases). Germline CDR1 and CDR2: SEHNR and FQNEAQ (reference sequence). The CDR3 totals 14 residues. Between the trimmed V and J ends, which lost 0 bases and 6 bases, there was a span of 9 bases. CDR3 in amino acids: CASSLAWAGNEQFF. In DNA form, the CDR3 reads TGTGCCAGCAGCTTAGCGTGGGCGGGCAATGAGCAGTTCTTC.

This rearrangement joins TRBV1 to TRBJ2-2; the DNA was not compared with TRBD1, the D call given in the table. TRBV1 is a known pseudogene. This CDR3 comprises 9 residues. CDR3 sequence (DNA): TGCACCCGTCAGGGGGAGCTGTTTTTT. It yields the protein CTRQGELFF.

The gene calls are TRBV5-1 and TRBJ1-1; possibly TRBD1 for D (6 bases). V gave up 0 bases and J gave up 4 bases, with 19 bases separating them. This CDR3 spans 17 amino acids. The V gene's germline CDR1 is SGHRS and CDR2 YFSETQ. CDR3 amino acids: CASSLDRLRGGPTEAFF. The CDR3 DNA is TGCGCCAGCAGCTTGGATCGGTTAAGAGGGGGTCCCACTGAAGCTTTCTTT.

V gene TRBV19 combines with J gene TRBJ2-3; TRBD1 is a possible D gene (5 bases). Germline V gives CDR1 LNHDA, CDR2 SQIVND (reference sequence). This CDR3 has 13 amino acids. The V and J ends lost 8 bases and 4 bases respectively, with 13 bases between them. CDR3 DNA sequence: TGTGCCAGTCAAGGCAGGGTGCCAGATACGCAGTATTTT. As protein: CASQGRVPDTQYF. The whole variable domain, filled in from reference TRBV19 and TRBJ2-3, reads DGGITQSPKYLFRKEGQNVTLSCEQNLNHDAMYWYRQDPGQGLRLIYYSQIVNDFQKGDIAEGYSVSREKKESFPLTVTSAQKNPTAFYLCASQGRVPDTQYFGPGTRLTVL.

Concerning this clone: Other DNA sequences of this sample code for an identical CDR3. The chain couples TRBV18 to TRBJ2-7; TRBD1 aligns across 7 bases. The germline CDR1 and CDR2 sequences are KGHSH and LQKENI. This CDR3 contains 14 residues. Germline trimming cut 3 bases from V and 2 bases from J; bases unmatched to any gene: 4. The DNA of the CDR3 is TGTGCCAGCTCACCTCCAGGGACAGCCTACGAGCAGTACTTC. This translates into CASSPPGTAYEQYF.

This clone occurred a few times. This chain connects TRBV6-6 to TRBJ2-1; the D is unclear. The CDR3 has 13 amino acids. The germline V gene encodes CDR1 MNHNY and CDR2 SVGAGI (reference sequence). V lost 6 bases, J lost 5 bases, and 11 bases lay in between. The CDR3 sequence: CASSSPRNNEQFF. The CDR3 DNA is TGTGCCAGCAGCAGCCCCAGGAACAATGAGCAGTTCTTC.

The V and J genes are TRBV7-2 and TRBJ2-5, with D hard to call. The end of the DNA is better explained by TRBJ2-7, so the J call may be wrong. CDR1 and CDR2 (germline): SGHTA, FQGNSA. The CDR3 has 13 amino acids. The CDR3 nucleotides are TGTGCCAGCAGCTTACTTCTTAGCCACGAGCAGTACTTC. Its protein is CASSLLLSHEQYF.

The rearrangement joins TRBV6-5 to TRBJ1-1, with D unresolved. The length of the CDR3 is 13 residues. Germline values: CDR1 MNHEY, CDR2 SVGAGI. Trimming removed 6 bases from V and 5 bases from J, with 13 bases in between. CDR3 sequence: CASSWSRFTEAFF. The CDR3, as DNA: TGTGCCAGCAGCTGGTCTCGGTTTACTGAAGCTTTCTTT.

This clone was seen only a few times. This chain joins TRBV23-1 and TRBJ2-5; 12 nucleotides line up with TRBD1. TRBV23-1 is treated as an ORF (open reading frame) with a function not yet certain. V dropped 0 bases and J dropped 9; count of bases not matched to a gene: 8. The CDR3 has 16 amino acids. CDR3 loop: CASSQSRGTGGESQYF. In nucleotides, the CDR3 is TGCGCCAGCAGTCAATCGAGGGGGACAGGGGGCGAGTCCCAGTACTTC.

The chain combines TRBV7-2 with TRBJ1-5; the D is unclear. V lost 1 base and J 6 bases, leaving 10 bases between the germline ends. This CDR3 is built from 14 residues. Germline V lookup: CDR1 SGHTA, CDR2 FQGNSA. This chain's CDR3 is CASSLGAPVQPQHF. CDR3 DNA: TGTGCCAGCAGCTTAGGGGCCCCAGTTCAGCCCCAGCATTTT.

The chain has TRBV29-1 and TRBJ1-2, with a possible D match to TRBD1 (5 bases). The V gene's germline CDR1 is SQVTM and CDR2 ANQGSEA. The length of the CDR3 is 12 residues. This CDR3 is CTAGGDLYGYTF. The CDR3 DNA reads as TGCACCGCCGGGGGGGACCTCTATGGCTACACCTTC.

About this clone itself: At one of its ends the junction is not consistent with the germline gene, which may arise from a read error. This chain joins TRBV5-5 and TRBJ2-1; 7 bases line up with TRBD2. The germline gives CDR1 SGHKS, CDR2 YYEKEE (reference sequence). This CDR3 spans 15 amino acids. The DNA for the CDR3 is TGCGCCAGCAGCCTTGAGGGGAGGGGCTACAATGAGCAGTTCTTC. Amino acid sequence: CASSLEGRGYNEQFF.

The chain has TRBV5-4 and TRBJ2-3; D is possibly TRBD1 (6 bases). Per germline, CDR1 SGHNT and CDR2 YYREEE (reference sequence). This CDR3 has 15 amino acids. V dropped 0 bases and J dropped 4 bases, with 12 bases sitting between them. This CDR3 is CASSLAGTRSDTQYF. The CDR3 nucleotides read TGTGCCAGCAGCTTGGCAGGGACAAGATCAGATACGCAGTATTTT.

Only one count was recorded for this clone. The rearrangement links TRBV5-1 to TRBJ2-3; 13 positions agree with TRBD2. V was clipped by 4 bases and J by 6 bases; unmatched bases: 8. CDR1 is SGHRS and CDR2 is YFSETQ in the germline V gene. The CDR3 runs 16 residues. The CDR3 DNA reads as TGCGCCAGCAGCCCCTTGGGACTAGCGGGGTTGGATACGCAGTATTTT. Its protein is CASSPLGLAGLDTQYF.

The chain carries TRBV5-8 and TRBJ2-7; 7 bases map to TRBD2. From germline, CDR1 is SGHTS and CDR2 YDEGEE. The CDR3 is made up of 16 amino acids. The V and J ends lost 1 base and 4 bases, in that order; junction bases with no gene match: 11. For the CDR3, the DNA is TGTGCCAGCAGCTTGACTTCGGGGGGAGGGGATTACGAGCAGTACTTC. This gives the protein CASSLTSGGGDYEQYF.

The rearrangement joins TRBV2 to TRBJ1-5, with TRBD1 as a possible D gene (5 bases). The germline V gene has CDR1 SNHLY and CDR2 FYNNEI. Deletions cut 4 bases from V and 0 bases from J, with 10 bases between. This CDR3 is 15 amino acids long. CDR3 sequence reads: CASSVSGYSNQPQHF. CDR3 bases: TGTGCCAGCAGTGTATCAGGGTATAGCAATCAGCCCCAGCATTTT. Looking up the rest from reference TRBV2 and TRBJ1-5 gives the full variable domain: EPEVTQTPSHQVTQMGQEVILRCVPISNHLYFYWYRQILGQKVEFLVSFYNNEISEKSEIFDDQFSVERPDGSNFTLKIRSTKLEDSAMYFCASSVSGYSNQPQHFGDGTRLSIL.

This chain joins TRBV14 and TRBJ2-1, with 7 bases fitting TRBD2. The J segment lost 6 bases and the V segment lost 0 bases, leaving 11 bases of the junction unmatched. CDR3 length: 17 amino acids. CDR1 and CDR2 (germline): SGHDN, FVKESK. This CDR3 reads CASSQDFGRALVNEQFF. The CDR3 nucleotides are TGTGCCAGCAGCCAAGATTTTGGGAGGGCCCTGGTCAATGAGCAGTTCTTC.

The count of this clone is one. The chain couples TRBV2 to TRBJ2-7, with 7 bases lining up with TRBD1. The CDR3 is 14 amino acids. The germline V gene has CDR1 SNHLY and CDR2 FYNNEI. The trim removed 10 bases at V and 4 bases at J, leaving 13 bases unmatched. CDR3 coding DNA: TGTGCCACTTCAAGGGGGCCCCCGCCTTACGAGCAGTACTTC. Translating gives CATSRGPPPYEQYF.

The J gene is TRBJ2-1, the V gene TRBV7-6; the D gene is possibly TRBD2 (5 bases). V was clipped by 2 bases and J by 2 bases, with 7 bases between them. Germline V lookup: CDR1 SGHVS, CDR2 FNYEAQ. CDR3 length: 14 residues. Written as DNA, the CDR3 is TGTGCCAGCAGCTTAACCGGGGCCTACAATGAGCAGTTCTTC. This codes for CASSLTGAYNEQFF.

The chain is built from TRBV4-2 and TRBJ2-5, with 15 bases matching TRBD2. In germline, CDR1 is LGHNA, CDR2 YNFKEQ. This CDR3 has 18 residues. V gave up 0 bases and J gave up 2 bases; unmatched junction bases: 4. The CDR3 coding sequence is TGTGCCAGCAGCCAAGATGTTGGACTAGCGGGAGGGCAAGAGACCCAGTACTTC. Translation: CASSQDVGLAGGQETQYF.

This clone was seen just once. V and J are TRBV28 and TRBJ2-7, with unresolved D. The ends were cut back, 6 bases at V and 0 bases at J, with 12 bases in the middle. Per the germline V gene, CDR1 is MDHEN and CDR2 is SYDVKM. The CDR3 has 14 amino acids. DNA of the CDR3: TGTGCCAGCAGGGAGCCAATTGACTCCTACGAGCAGTACTTC. This sequence encodes CASREPIDSYEQYF.

The chain employs TRBV11-2 and TRBJ2-7; 14 nucleotides match TRBD2. Trimming removed 4 bases from V and 3 bases from J; junction bases left unmatched: 11. Germline V gene sequence: CDR1 SGHAT, CDR2 FQNNGV. This CDR3 is built from 18 residues. CDR3 in amino acids: CASSSGLAGGPLDYEQYF. The CDR3 bases are TGTGCCAGCAGCTCCGGACTAGCGGGAGGCCCCCTGGACTACGAGCAGTACTTC.

The chain uses TRBV6-5 and TRBJ2-3; TRBD1 might be the D (5 bases). The CDR3 runs to 16 residues. The germline V and J ends were trimmed by 2 bases and 4 bases, with 16 bases remaining between them. CDR1 is MNHEY and CDR2 is SVGAGI in the germline V gene. The CDR3, as DNA: TGTGCCAGCAGTTACCAGGGCCTCAGGGCCTCAGATACGCAGTATTTT. Translation: CASSYQGLRASDTQYF.

The V call is TRBV19, the J call TRBJ1-4; possibly TRBD1 for D (6 bases). The CDR3 runs 14 residues. With 3 bases removed from V and 7 bases from J, the gap between germline ends came to 12 bases. The germline CDR1 and CDR2 sequences are LNHDA and SQIVND (reference sequence). CDR3 sequence reads: CASSIRSGAEKLFF. As DNA, the CDR3 is TGTGCCAGTAGTATCAGGTCAGGGGCTGAAAAACTGTTTTTT. The whole variable domain, filled in from reference TRBV19 and TRBJ1-4, reads DGGITQSPKYLFRKEGQNVTLSCEQNLNHDAMYWYRQDPGQGLRLIYYSQIVNDFQKGDIAEGYSVSREKKESFPLTVTSAQKNPTAFYLCASSIRSGAEKLFFGSGTQLSVL.

The chain couples TRBV29-1 to TRBJ2-5; D is unclear. The CDR3 runs to 12 residues. V lost 4 bases to trimming and J lost 4 bases, with 10 bases between them. Germline V gene lookup returns CDR1 SQVTM and CDR2 ANQGSEA. This CDR3 is CSVASGPETQYF. CDR3 bases: TGCAGCGTTGCTTCCGGTCCAGAGACCCAGTACTTC.

This sequence joins TRBV15 and TRBJ2-2; TRBD2 might be the D (6 bases). V was pared by 7 bases and J by 7 bases, with 25 bases between. CDR3 length equals 17 residues. Germline V gene lookup returns CDR1 LNHNV and CDR2 YYDKDF (reference sequence). CDR3 bases: TGTGCCACCATAAGGTCTAGCGTACCGAACCGGGGCGGGGAGCTGTTTTTT. Its translation: CATIRSSVPNRGGELFF.